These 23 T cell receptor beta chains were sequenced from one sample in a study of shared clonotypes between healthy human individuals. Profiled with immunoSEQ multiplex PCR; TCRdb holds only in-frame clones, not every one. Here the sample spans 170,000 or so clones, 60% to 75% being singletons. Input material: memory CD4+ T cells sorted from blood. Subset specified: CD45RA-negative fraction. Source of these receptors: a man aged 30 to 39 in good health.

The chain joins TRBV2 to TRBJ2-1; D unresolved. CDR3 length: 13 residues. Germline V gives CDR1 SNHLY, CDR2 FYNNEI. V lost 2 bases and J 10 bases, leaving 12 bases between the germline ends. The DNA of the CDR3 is TGTGCCAGCAGTGAATGGGGTCTCCGCGAGCAGTTCTTC. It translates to CASSEWGLREQFF.

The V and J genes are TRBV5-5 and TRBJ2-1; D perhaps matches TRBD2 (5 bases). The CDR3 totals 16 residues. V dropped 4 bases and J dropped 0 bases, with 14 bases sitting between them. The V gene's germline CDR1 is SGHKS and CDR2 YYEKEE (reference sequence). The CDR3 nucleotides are TGTGCCAGCAGCGCAACCTTAGCGAACTCCTACAATGAGCAGTTCTTC. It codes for CASSATLANSYNEQFF.

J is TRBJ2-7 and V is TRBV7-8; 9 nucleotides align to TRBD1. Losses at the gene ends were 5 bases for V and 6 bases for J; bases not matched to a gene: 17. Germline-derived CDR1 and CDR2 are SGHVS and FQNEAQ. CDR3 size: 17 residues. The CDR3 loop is CASSRPGTGNEVSEQYF. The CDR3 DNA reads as TGTGCCAGCAGCCGTCCCGGGACAGGGAACGAGGTCTCCGAGCAGTACTTC.

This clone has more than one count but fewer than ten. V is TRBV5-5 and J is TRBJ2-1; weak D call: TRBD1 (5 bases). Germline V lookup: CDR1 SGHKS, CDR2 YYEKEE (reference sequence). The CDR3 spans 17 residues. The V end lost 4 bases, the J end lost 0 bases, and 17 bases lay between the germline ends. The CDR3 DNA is TGTGCCAGCAGCCAAACCCTGGGGCAAAGCTCCTACAATGAGCAGTTCTTC. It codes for CASSQTLGQSSYNEQFF.

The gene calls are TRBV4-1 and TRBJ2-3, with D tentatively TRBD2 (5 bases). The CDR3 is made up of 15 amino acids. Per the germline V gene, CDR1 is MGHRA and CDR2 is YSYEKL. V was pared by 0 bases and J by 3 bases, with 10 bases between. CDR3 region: CASSQDRGTTDTQYF. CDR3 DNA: TGCGCCAGCAGCCAAGATCGGGGAACTACAGATACGCAGTATTTT.

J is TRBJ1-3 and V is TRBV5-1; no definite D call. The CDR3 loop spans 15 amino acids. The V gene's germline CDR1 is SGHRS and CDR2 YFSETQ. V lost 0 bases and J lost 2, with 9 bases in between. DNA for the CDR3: TGCGCCAGCAGCTTGGCGGGTATTACTGGAAACACCATATATTTT. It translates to CASSLAGITGNTIYF.

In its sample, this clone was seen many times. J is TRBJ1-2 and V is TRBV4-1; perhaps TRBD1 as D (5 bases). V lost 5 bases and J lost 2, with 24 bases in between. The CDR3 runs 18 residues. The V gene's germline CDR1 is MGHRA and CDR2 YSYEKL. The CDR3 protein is CASSSPGLNLQSNYGYTF. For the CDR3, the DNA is TGCGCCAGCAGCTCCCCGGGACTGAACTTACAATCCAACTATGGCTACACCTTC.

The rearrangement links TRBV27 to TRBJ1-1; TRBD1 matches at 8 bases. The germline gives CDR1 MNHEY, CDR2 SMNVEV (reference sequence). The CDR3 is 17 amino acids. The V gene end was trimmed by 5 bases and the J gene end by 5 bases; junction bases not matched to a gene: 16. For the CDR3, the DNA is TGTGCCAGCAGTCACCTGGGGGTCAGGGGGCGAAGGACTGAAGCTTTCTTT. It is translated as CASSHLGVRGRRTEAFF.

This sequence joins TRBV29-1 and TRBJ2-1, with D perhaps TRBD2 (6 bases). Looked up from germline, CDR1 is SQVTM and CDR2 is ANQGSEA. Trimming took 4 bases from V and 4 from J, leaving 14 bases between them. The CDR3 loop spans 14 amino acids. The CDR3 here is CSVVQAGMYNEQFF. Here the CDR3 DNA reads TGCAGCGTTGTTCAAGCGGGTATGTACAATGAGCAGTTCTTC.

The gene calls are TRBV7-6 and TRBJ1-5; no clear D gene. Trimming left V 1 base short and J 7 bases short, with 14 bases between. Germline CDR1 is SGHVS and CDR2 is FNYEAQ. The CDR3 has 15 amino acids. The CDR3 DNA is TGTGCCAGCAGCTTAGGGCAGGCCGCGGGGCAGCCCCAGCATTTT. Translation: CASSLGQAAGQPQHF.

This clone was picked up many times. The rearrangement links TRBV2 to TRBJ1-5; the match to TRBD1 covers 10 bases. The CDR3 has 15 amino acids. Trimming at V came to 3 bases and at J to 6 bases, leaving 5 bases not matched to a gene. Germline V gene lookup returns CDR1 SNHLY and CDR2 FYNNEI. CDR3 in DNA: TGTGCCAGCAGTGAGGACAGGGGGTATACTCAGCCCCAGCATTTT. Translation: CASSEDRGYTQPQHF. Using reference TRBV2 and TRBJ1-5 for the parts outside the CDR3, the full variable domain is EPEVTQTPSHQVTQMGQEVILRCVPISNHLYFYWYRQILGQKVEFLVSFYNNEISEKSEIFDDQFSVERPDGSNFTLKIRSTKLEDSAMYFCASSEDRGYTQPQHFGDGTRLSIL.

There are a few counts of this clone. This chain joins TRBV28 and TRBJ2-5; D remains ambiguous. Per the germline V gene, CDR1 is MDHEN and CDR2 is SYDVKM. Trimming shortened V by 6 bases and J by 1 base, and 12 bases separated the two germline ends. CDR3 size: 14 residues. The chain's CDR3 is CASSHQQTQETQYF. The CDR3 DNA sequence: TGTGCCAGCAGCCACCAACAAACCCAAGAGACCCAGTACTTC.

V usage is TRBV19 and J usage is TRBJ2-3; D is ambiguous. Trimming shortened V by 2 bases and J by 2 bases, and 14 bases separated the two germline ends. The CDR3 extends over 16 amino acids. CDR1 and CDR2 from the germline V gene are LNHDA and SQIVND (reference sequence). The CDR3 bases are TGTGCCAGTAGTATATCGCCGCCCAGATTCACAGATACGCAGTATTTT. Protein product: CASSISPPRFTDTQYF. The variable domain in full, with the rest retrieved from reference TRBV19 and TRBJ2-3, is DGGITQSPKYLFRKEGQNVTLSCEQNLNHDAMYWYRQDPGQGLRLIYYSQIVNDFQKGDIAEGYSVSREKKESFPLTVTSAQKNPTAFYLCASSISPPRFTDTQYFGPGTRLTVL.

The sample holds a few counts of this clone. The CDR3 DNA is TGCAGCGTGGGGGTGGCAGGGGAGAAGAACACCTTC. Translating gives CSVGVAGEKNTF. This chain links TRBV29-1 with TRBJ1-2; possible D gene TRBD1, 6 bases. Germline CDR1 and CDR2: SQVTM and ANQGSEA. CDR3 length: 12 residues. Deletions cut 6 bases from V and 12 bases from J, with 20 bases between.

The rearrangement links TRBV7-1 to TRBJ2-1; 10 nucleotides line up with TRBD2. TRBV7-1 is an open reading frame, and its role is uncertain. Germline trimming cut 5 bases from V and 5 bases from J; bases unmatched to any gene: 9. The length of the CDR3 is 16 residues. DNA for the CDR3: TGTGCCAGCAGCCCCCCTAGCGGGAGAGCCAACAATGAGCAGTTCTTC. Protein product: CASSPPSGRANNEQFF.

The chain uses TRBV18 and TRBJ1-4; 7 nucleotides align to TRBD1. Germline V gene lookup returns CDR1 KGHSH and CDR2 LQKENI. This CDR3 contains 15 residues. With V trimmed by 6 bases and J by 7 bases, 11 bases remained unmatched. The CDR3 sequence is CASSRPGGRVEKLFF. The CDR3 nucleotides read TGTGCCAGCTCCCGTCCAGGGGGTCGGGTTGAAAAACTGTTTTTT.

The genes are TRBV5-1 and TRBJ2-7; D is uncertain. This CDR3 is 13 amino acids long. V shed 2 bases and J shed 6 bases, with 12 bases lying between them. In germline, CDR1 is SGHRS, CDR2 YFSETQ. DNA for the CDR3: TGCGCCAGCAGCTTCTACGGGTACTCCGAGCAGTACTTC. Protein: CASSFYGYSEQYF.

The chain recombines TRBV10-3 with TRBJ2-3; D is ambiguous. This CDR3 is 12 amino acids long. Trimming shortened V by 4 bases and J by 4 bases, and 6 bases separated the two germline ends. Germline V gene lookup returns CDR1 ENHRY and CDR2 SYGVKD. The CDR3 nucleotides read TGTGCCATCAGTGGCCGATCAGATACGCAGTATTTT. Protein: CAISGRSDTQYF.

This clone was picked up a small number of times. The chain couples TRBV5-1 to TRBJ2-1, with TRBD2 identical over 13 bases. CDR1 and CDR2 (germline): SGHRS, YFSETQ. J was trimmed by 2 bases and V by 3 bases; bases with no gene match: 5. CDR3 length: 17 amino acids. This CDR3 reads CASSSGTSGDTYNEQFF. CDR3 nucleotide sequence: TGCGCCAGCAGCTCCGGGACTAGCGGGGATACCTACAATGAGCAGTTCTTC.

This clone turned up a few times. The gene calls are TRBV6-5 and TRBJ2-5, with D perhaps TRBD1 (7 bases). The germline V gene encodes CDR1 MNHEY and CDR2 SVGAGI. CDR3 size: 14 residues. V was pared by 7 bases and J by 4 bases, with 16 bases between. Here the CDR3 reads CASKTGQGGETQYF. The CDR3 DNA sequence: TGTGCCAGCAAGACAGGGCAGGGGGGAGAGACCCAGTACTTC.

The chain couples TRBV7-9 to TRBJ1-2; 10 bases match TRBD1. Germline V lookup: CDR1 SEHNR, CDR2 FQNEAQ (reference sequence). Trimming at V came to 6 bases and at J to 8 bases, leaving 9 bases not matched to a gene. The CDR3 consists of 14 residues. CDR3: CASRASGTGVGYTF. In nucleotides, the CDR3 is TGTGCCAGCAGGGCCTCCGGGACAGGGGTGGGCTACACCTTC. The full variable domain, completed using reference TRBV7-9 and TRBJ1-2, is DTGVSQNPRHKITKRGQNVTFRCDPISEHNRLYWYRQTLGQGPEFLTYFQNEAQLEKSRLLSDRFSAERPKGSFSTLEIQRTEQGDSAMYLCASRASGTGVGYTFGSGTRLTVV.

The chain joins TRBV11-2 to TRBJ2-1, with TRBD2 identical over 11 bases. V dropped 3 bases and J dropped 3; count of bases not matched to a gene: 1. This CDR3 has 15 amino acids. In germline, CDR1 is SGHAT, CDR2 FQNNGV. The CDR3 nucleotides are TGTGCCAGCAGCTTCGGGACTAGCGGCTACAATGAGCAGTTCTTC. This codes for CASSFGTSGYNEQFF.

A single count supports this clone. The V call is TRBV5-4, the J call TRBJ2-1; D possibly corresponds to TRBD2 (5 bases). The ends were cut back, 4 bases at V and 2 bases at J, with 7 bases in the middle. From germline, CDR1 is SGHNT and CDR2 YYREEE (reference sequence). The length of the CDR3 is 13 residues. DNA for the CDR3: TGTGCCAGCAGCCCCGGGACCTACAATGAGCAGTTCTTC. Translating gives CASSPGTYNEQFF.